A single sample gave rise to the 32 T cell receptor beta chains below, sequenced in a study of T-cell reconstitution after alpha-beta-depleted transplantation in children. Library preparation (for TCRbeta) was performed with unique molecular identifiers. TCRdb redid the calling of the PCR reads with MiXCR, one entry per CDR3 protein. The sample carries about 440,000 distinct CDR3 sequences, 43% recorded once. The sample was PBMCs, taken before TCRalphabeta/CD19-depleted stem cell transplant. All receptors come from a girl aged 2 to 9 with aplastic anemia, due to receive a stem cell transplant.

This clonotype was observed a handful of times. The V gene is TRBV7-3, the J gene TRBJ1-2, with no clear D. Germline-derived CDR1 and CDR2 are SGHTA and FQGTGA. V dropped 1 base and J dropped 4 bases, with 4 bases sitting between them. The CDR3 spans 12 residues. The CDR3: CASSLNGYGYTF. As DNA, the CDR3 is TGTGCCAGCAGCTTAAATGGCTATGGCTACACCTTC.

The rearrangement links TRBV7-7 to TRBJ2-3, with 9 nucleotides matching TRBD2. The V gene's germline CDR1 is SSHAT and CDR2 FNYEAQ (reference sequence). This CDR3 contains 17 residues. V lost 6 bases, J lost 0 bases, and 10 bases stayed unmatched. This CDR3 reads CASSPSSGGPSTDTQYF. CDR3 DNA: TGTGCCAGCAGTCCAAGTAGCGGGGGCCCTAGCACAGATACGCAGTATTTT. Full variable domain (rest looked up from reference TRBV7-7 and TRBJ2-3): GAGVSQSPRYKVTKRGQDVTLRCDPISSHATLYWYQQALGQGPEFLTYFNYEAQPDKSGLPSDRFSAERPEGSISTLTIQRTEQRDSAMYRCASSPSSGGPSTDTQYFGPGTRLTVL.

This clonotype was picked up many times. CDR3 sequence reads: CASTGFNQPQHF. Written as DNA, the CDR3 is TGTGCCAGCACGGGGTTCAATCAGCCCCAGCATTTT. The chain uses TRBV6-1 and TRBJ1-5; D uncertain. Per the germline V gene, CDR1 is MNHNS and CDR2 is SASEGT. CDR3 size: 12 residues. Trimming removed 7 bases from V and 3 bases from J, with 7 bases in between.

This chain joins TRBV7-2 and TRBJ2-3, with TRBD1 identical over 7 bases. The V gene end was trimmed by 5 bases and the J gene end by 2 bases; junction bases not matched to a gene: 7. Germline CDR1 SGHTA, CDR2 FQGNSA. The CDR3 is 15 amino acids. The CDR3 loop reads CASSPRGRPTDTQYF. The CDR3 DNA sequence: TGTGCCAGCAGCCCAAGGGGGCGCCCCACAGATACGCAGTATTTT.

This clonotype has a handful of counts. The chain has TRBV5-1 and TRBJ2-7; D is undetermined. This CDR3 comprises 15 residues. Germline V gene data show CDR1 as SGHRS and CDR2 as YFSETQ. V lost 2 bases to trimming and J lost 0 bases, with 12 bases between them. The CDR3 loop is CASSFDTYVSYEQYF. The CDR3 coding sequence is TGCGCCAGCAGCTTTGACACGTACGTCTCCTACGAGCAGTACTTC.

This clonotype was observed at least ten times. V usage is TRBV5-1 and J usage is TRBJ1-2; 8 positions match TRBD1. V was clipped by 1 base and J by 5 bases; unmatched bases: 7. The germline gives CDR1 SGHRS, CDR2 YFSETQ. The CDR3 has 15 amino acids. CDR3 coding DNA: TGCGCCAGCAGCTTGTCAGGGACAGGAGGGTATGGCTACACCTTC. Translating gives CASSLSGTGGYGYTF.

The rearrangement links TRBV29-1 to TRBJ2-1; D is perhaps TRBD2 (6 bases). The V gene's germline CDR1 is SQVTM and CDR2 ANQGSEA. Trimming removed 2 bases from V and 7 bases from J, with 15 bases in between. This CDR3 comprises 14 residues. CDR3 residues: CSVEQGGDLNEQFF. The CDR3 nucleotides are TGCAGCGTTGAACAAGGCGGGGATCTTAATGAGCAGTTCTTC.

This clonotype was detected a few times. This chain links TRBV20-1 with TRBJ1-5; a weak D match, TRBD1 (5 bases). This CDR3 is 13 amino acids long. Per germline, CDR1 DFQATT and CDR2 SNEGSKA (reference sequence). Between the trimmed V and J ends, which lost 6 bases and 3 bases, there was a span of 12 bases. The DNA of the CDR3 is TGCAGTGCCGCAGGGATTCACAATCAGCCCCAGCATTTT. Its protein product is CSAAGIHNQPQHF.

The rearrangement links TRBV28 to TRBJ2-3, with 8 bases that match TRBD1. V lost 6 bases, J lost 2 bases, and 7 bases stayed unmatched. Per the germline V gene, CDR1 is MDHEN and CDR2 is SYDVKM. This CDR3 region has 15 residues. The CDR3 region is CASSSGQGNTDTQYF. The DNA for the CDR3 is TGTGCCAGCAGCTCCGGACAGGGAAACACAGATACGCAGTATTTT.

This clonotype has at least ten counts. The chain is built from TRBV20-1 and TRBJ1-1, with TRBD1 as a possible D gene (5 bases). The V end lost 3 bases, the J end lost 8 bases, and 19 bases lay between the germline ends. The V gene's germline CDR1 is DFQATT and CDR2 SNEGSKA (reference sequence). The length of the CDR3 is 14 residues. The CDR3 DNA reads TGCAGTGCTAGCCCCTTGTGGAGAGGGGCGGAAGCTTTCTTT. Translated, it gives CSASPLWRGAEAFF.

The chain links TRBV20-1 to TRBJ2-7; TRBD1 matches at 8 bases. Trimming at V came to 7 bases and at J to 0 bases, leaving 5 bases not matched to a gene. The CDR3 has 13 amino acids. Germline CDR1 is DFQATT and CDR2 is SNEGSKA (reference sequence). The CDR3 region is CSGEGQASYEQYF. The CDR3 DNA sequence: TGCAGTGGAGAGGGACAGGCCTCCTACGAGCAGTACTTC.

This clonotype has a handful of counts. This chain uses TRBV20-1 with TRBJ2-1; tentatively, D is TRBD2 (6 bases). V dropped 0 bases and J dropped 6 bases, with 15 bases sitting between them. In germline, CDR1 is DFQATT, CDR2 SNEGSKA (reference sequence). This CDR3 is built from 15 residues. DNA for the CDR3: TGCAGTGCTAGAGATGGGGGGAGAATCCGCAATGAGCAGTTCTTC. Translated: CSARDGGRIRNEQFF.

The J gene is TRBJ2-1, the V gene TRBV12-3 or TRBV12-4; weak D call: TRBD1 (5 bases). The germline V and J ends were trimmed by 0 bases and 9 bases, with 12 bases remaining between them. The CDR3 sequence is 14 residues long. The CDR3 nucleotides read TGTGCCAGCAGTTTAGCGTGGCAGGGTGCTGAGCAGTTCTTC. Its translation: CASSLAWQGAEQFF.

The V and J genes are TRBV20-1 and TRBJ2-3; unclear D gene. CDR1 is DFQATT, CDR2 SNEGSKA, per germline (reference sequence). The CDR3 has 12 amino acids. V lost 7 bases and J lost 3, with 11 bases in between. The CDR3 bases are TGCAGTGATGACGGTCGAACAGATACGCAGTATTTT. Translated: CSDDGRTDTQYF.

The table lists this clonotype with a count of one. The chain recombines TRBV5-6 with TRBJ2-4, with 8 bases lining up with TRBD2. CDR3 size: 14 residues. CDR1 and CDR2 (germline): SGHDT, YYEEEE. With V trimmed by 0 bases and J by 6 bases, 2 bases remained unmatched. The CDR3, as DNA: TGTGCCAGCAGCTTGGCCGGGGGGGCAAACATTCAGTACTTC. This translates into CASSLAGGANIQYF.

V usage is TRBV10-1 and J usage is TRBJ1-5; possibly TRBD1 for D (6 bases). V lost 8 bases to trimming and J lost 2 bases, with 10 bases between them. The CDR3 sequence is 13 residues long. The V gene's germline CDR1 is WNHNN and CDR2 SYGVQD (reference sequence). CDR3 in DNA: TGCGCCAGCTCCACAGGGCGCAATCAGCCCCAGCATTTT. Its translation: CASSTGRNQPQHF.

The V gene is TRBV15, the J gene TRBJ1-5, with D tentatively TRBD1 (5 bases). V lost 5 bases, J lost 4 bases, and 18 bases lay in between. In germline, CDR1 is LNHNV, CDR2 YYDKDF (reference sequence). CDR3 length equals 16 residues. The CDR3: CATSQGRVLRNQPQHF. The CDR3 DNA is TGTGCCACCAGCCAAGGCAGGGTATTGAGGAATCAGCCCCAGCATTTT.

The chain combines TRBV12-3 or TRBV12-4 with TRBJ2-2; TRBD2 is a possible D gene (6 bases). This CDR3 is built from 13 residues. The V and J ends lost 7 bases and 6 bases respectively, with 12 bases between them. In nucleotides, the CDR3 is TGTGCCAGCACTCGGGAGAGGTCCGGGGAGCTGTTTTTT. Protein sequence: CASTRERSGELFF.

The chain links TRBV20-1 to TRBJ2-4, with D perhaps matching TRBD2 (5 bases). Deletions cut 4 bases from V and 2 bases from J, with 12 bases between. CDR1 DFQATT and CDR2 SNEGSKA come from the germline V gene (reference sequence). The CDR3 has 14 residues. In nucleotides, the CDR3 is TGCAGTGCTACAACCCGGGATTCCAAAAACATTCAGTACTTC. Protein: CSATTRDSKNIQYF.

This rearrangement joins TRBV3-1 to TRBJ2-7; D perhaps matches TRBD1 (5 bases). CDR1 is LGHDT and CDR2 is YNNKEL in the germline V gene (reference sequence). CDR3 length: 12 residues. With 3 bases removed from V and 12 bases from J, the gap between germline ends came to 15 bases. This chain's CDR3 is CASSQGGRDWYF. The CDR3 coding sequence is TGTGCCAGCAGCCAGGGCGGCAGGGATTGGTACTTC.

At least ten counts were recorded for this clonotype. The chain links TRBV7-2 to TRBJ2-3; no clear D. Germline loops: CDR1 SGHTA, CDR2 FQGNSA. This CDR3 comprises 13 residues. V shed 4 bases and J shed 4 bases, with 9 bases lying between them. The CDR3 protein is CASSSYGPDTQYF. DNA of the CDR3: TGTGCCAGCAGCTCGTACGGTCCAGATACGCAGTATTTT. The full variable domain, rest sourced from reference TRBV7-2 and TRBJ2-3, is GAGVSQSPSNKVTEKGKDVELRCDPISGHTALYWYRQSLGQGLEFLIYFQGNSAPDKSGLPSDRFSAERTGGSVSTLTIQRTQQEDSAVYLCASSSYGPDTQYFGPGTRLTVL.

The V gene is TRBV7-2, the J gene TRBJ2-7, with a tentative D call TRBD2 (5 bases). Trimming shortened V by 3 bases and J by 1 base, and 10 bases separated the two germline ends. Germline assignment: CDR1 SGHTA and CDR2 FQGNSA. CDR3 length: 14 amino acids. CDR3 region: CASSLHGLSYEQYF. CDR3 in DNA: TGTGCCAGCAGCTTGCATGGACTGTCCTACGAGCAGTACTTC.

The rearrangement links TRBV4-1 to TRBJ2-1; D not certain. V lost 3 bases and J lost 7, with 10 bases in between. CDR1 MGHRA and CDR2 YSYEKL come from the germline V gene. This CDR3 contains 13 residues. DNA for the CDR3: TGCGCCAGCAGCCAGCCCGCTGGGAATGAGCAGTTCTTC. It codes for CASSQPAGNEQFF.

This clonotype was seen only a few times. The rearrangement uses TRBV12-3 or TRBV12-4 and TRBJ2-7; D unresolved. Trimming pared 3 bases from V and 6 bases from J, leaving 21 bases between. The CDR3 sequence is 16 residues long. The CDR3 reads CASSLTGPTSLGEQYF. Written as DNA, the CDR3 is TGTGCCAGCAGTTTGACCGGGCCTACCAGTCTTGGCGAGCAGTACTTC.

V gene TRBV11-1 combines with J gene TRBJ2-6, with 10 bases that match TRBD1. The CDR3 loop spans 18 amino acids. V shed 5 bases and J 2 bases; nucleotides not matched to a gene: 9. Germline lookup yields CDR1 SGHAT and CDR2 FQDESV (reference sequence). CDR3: CASSRPGTGEAGANVLTF. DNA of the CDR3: TGTGCCAGCAGCCGTCCCGGGACAGGGGAGGCTGGGGCCAACGTCCTGACTTTC. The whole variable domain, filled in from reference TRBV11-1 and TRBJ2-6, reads EAEVAQSPRYKITEKSQAVAFWCDPISGHATLYWYRQILGQGPELLVQFQDESVVDDSQLPKDRFSAERLKGVDSTLKIQPAELGDSAMYLCASSRPGTGEAGANVLTFGAGSRLTVL.

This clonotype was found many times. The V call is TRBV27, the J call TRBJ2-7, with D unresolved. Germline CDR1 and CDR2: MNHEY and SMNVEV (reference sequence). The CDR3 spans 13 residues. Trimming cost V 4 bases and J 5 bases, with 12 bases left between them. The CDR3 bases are TGTGCCAGCAGTTCTATAGCTCTTAACGAGCAGTACTTC. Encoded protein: CASSSIALNEQYF.

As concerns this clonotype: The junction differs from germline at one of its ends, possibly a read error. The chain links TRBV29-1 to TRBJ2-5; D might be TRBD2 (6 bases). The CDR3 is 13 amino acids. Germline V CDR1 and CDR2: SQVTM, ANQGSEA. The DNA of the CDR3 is TGCAGCGCTGAACGGGGGTCCGGCGCGGCCCAGTACTTC. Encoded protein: CSAERGSGAAQYF.

The CDR3 bases are TGCAGTGCTAGACCCAGGGGTGAGCAGTTCTTC. As protein: CSARPRGEQFF. The chain employs TRBV20-1 and TRBJ2-1, with a tentative D call TRBD1 (6 bases). V was shortened by 2 bases and J by 9 bases, with 8 bases between the two germline ends. From germline, CDR1 is DFQATT and CDR2 SNEGSKA (reference sequence). The CDR3 spans 11 residues.

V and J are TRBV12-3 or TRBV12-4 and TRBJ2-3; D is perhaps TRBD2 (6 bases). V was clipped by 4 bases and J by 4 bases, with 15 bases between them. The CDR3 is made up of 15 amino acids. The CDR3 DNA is TGTGCCAGCAGTTGGTCTAGCGACCATGCAGATACGCAGTATTTT. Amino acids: CASSWSSDHADTQYF.

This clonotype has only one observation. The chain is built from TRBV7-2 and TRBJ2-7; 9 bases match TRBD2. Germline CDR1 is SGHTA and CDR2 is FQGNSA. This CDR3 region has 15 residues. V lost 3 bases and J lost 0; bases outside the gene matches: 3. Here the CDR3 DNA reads TGTGCCAGCAGCTTTTTTAGCGGGGGCTCCTACGAGCAGTACTTC. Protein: CASSFFSGGSYEQYF. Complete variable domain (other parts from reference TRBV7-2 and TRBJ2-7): GAGVSQSPSNKVTEKGKDVELRCDPISGHTALYWYRQSLGQGLEFLIYFQGNSAPDKSGLPSDRFSAERTGGSVSTLTIQRTQQEDSAVYLCASSFFSGGSYEQYFGPGTRLTVT.

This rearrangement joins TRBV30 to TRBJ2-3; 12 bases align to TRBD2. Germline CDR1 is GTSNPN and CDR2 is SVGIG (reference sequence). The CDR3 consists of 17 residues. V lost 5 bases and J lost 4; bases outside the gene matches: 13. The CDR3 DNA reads TGTGCCTGGGACAGGGGGCTAGCGGGAGGGCCTGCAGATACGCAGTATTTT. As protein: CAWDRGLAGGPADTQYF.

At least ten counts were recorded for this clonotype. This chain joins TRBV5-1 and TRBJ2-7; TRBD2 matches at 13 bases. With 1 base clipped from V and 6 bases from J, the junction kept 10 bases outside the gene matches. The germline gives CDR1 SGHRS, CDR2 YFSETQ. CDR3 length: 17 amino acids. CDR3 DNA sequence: TGCGCCAGCAGCTTGTCGGGGACTAGCGGGATAGTAAGCGAGCAGTACTTC. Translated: CASSLSGTSGIVSEQYF.